This TCR beta chain is drawn from a study of blood T cells in healthy people across ages. There are 12 residues in the CDR3. Germline V CDR1 and CDR2: MGHRA, YSYEKL. Each sample yielded at least 6 million isolated PBMCs. Combining a sample-barcoded 5' primer with a J-beta primer mix, a second PCR ran for roughly 7 to 12 cycles. A single record per CDR3 protein comes from TCRdb applying MiXCR to the 5' RACE reads. The data show around 1.7 million distinct CDR3 sequences, about 28% seen once. This chain joins TRBV4-1 and TRBJ2-4; 7 bases align to TRBD1. Matching the DNA end better, TRBJ2-7 makes the J call doubtful. This clonotype was sampled from a young woman in good health. Sample: blood. The CDR3 reads CASSHDRAEQYF. The CDR3 DNA follows: TGCGCCAGCAGCCATGACAGGGCCGAGCAGTACTTC.